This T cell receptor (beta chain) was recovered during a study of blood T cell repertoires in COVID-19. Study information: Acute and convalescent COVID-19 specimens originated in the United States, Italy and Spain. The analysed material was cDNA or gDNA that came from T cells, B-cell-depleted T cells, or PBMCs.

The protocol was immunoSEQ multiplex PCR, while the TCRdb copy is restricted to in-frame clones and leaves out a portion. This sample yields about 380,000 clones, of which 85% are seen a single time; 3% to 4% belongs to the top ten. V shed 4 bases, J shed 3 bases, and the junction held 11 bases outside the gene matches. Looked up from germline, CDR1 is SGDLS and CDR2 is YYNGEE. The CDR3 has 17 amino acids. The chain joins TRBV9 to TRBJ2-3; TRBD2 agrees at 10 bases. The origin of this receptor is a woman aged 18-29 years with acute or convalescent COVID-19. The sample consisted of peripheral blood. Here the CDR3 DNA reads TGTGCCAGCAGCCCATCGCGGCTAGCGGGAGCAACAGATACGCAGTATTTT. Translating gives CASSPSRLAGATDTQYF.